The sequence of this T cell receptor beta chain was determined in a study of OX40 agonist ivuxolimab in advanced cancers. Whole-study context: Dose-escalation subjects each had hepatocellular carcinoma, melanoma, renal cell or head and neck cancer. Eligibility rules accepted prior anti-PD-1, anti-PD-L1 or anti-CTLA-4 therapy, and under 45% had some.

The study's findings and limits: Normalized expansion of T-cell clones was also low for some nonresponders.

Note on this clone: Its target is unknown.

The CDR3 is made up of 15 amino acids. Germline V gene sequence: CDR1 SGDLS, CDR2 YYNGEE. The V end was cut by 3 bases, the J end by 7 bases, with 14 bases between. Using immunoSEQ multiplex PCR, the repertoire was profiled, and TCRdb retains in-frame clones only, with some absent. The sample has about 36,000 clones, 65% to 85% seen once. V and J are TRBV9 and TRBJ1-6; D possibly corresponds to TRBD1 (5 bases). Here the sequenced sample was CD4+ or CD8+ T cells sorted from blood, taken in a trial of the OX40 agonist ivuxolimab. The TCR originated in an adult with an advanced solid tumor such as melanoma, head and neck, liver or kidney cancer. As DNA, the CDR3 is TGTGCCAGCAGCGAGGTCGGGACGGAGAATTCACCCCTCCACTTT. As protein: CASSEVGTENSPLHF.